One sample yielded the 20 T cell receptor beta chains listed below, sequenced in a study of shared clonotypes between healthy human individuals. Repertoires were generated with immunoSEQ multiplex PCR, while TCRdb's copy carries only in-frame clones and drops some. The sample has roughly 2.2 million clones, 85% to 95% seen once; the top ten hold about 0.39%. Sequencing was done on a sample of naive CD4+ T cells from PBMCs. Subset defined: CD45RA+ positively selected. These receptors all come from a man aged 18 to 30 in good health. Some clones in this sample may be carry-over from other donors' samples.

The chain couples TRBV29-1 to TRBJ2-3, with D perhaps matching TRBD2 (5 bases). The germline V and J ends were trimmed by 6 bases and 1 base, with 8 bases remaining between them. Germline values: CDR1 SQVTM, CDR2 ANQGSEA. This CDR3 region has 12 residues. CDR3 protein: CSVGKGTDTQYF. The CDR3 DNA reads as TGCAGCGTCGGGAAGGGCACAGATACGCAGTATTTT.

For this clone: Within the sample, other DNA sequences also encode this same CDR3. The rearrangement joins TRBV5-1 to TRBJ2-1; unclear D gene. V was pared by 0 bases and J by 10 bases, with 5 bases between. Germline V lookup: CDR1 SGHRS, CDR2 YFSETQ. This CDR3 comprises 11 residues. CDR3 region: CASSLGVEQFF. CDR3 nucleotide sequence: TGCGCCAGCAGCTTGGGGGTAGAGCAGTTCTTC. The variable domain in full, completed from reference TRBV5-1 and TRBJ2-1, reads KAGVTQTPRYLIKTRGQQVTLSCSPISGHRSVSWYQQTPGQGLQFLFEYFSETQRNKGNFPGRFSGRQFSNSRSEMNVSTLELGDSALYLCASSLGVEQFFGPGTRLTVL.

Concerning this clone: The same CDR3 is also encoded by other DNA sequences in this sample. The chain uses TRBV9 and TRBJ2-1; 8 bases are shared with TRBD2. V lost 0 bases and J lost 10; bases outside the gene matches: 3. The length of the CDR3 is 13 residues. Germline V gene lookup returns CDR1 SGDLS and CDR2 YYNGEE. CDR3 sequence (DNA): TGTGCCAGCAGCGTAGTAACTAGCGGAGAGCAGTTCTTC. Its protein product is CASSVVTSGEQFF.

J is TRBJ2-5 and V is TRBV4-3, with D uncertain. The V and J ends lost 1 base and 1 base respectively, with 4 bases between them. The germline CDR1 and CDR2 sequences are LGHNA and YSLEER. The CDR3 length is 13 residues. For the CDR3, the DNA is TGCGCCAGCAGCCAAGGAAGCCAAGAGACCCAGTACTTC. This gives the protein CASSQGSQETQYF.

The CDR3 nucleotides are TGCGCCAGCAGCTCGGGGACAGGGCAACCCCTTGGAAACACCATATATTTT. This encodes CASSSGTGQPLGNTIYF. V usage is TRBV5-1 and J usage is TRBJ1-3; 9 nucleotides match TRBD1. J was trimmed by 3 bases and V by 3 bases; bases with no gene match: 10. This CDR3 is built from 17 residues. The germline CDR1 and CDR2 sequences are SGHRS and YFSETQ.

Points on this clone: In the same sample, other DNA sequences code for this CDR3. The genes are TRBV19 and TRBJ1-2, with D possibly matching TRBD1 (6 bases). Per germline, CDR1 LNHDA and CDR2 SQIVND (reference sequence). V was pared by 0 bases and J by 5 bases, with 7 bases between. This CDR3 comprises 13 residues. Written as DNA, the CDR3 is TGTGCCAGTAGTATAGAAGGGGGTTATGGCTACACCTTC. The encoded protein is CASSIEGGYGYTF.

The chain links TRBV5-1 to TRBJ2-2; D perhaps matches TRBD2 (6 bases). Looked up from germline, CDR1 is SGHRS and CDR2 is YFSETQ. The CDR3 loop spans 14 amino acids. Trimming cost V 6 bases and J 7 bases, with 16 bases left between them. The CDR3 sequence is CASTRGERDGELFF. The DNA of the CDR3 is TGCGCCAGCACGCGCGGGGAGAGGGACGGGGAGCTGTTTTTT.

This clone was observed a single time. This chain joins TRBV9 and TRBJ1-4, with 7 bases lining up with TRBD1. The CDR3 sequence is 14 residues long. Trimming at V came to 4 bases and at J to 8 bases, leaving 8 bases not matched to a gene. CDR1 and CDR2 from the germline V gene are SGDLS and YYNGEE. The chain's CDR3 is CASSRDSDLEKLFF. The CDR3 coding sequence is TGTGCCAGCAGCCGGGACAGCGATTTGGAAAAACTGTTTTTT.

The chain carries TRBV10-3 and TRBJ1-2, with D unclear. CDR1 is ENHRY and CDR2 is SYGVKD in the germline V gene. Trimming shortened V by 0 bases and J by 6 bases, and 11 bases separated the two germline ends. This CDR3 has 14 residues. In nucleotides, the CDR3 is TGTGCCATCAGTGAGTCCGGGCCTGGGGATGGCTACACCTTC. Its protein is CAISESGPGDGYTF.

The chain is built from TRBV7-9 and TRBJ2-3; a possible D gene is TRBD2 (6 bases). Trimming cost V 3 bases and J 4 bases, with 17 bases left between them. The CDR3 extends over 16 amino acids. The germline V gene has CDR1 SEHNR and CDR2 FQNEAQ (reference sequence). For the CDR3, the DNA is TGTGCCAGCAGCTTTGGTAGGAGGGCGAGCGCAGATACGCAGTATTTT. It codes for CASSFGRRASADTQYF.

This chain connects TRBV18 to TRBJ2-5; 9 bases line up with TRBD1. The length of the CDR3 is 15 residues. Trimming took 2 bases from V and 5 from J; bases not matched to a gene: 6. CDR1 is KGHSH and CDR2 is LQKENI in the germline V gene. The CDR3 DNA reads as TGTGCCAGCTCACCAAGGGGACAGGGTGAGGAGACCCAGTACTTC. The encoded protein is CASSPRGQGEETQYF.

The chain combines TRBV7-3 with TRBJ2-1, with D possibly called TRBD1 or TRBD2 (5 bases each). Germline V gene lookup returns CDR1 SGHTA and CDR2 FQGTGA. This CDR3 spans 16 amino acids. V lost 1 base and J lost 6, with 16 bases in between. CDR3 region: CASSLITGLGSNEQFF. The CDR3 DNA is TGTGCCAGCAGCTTAATTACAGGCCTGGGGAGCAATGAGCAGTTCTTC.

The chain carries TRBV5-8 and TRBJ2-5; D may correspond to TRBD1 or TRBD2 (5 bases each). Per the germline V gene, CDR1 is SGHTS and CDR2 is YDEGEE. CDR3 size: 13 residues. V lost 0 bases, J lost 6 bases, and 9 bases lay in between. This CDR3 is CASSLVLGQTQYF. Here the CDR3 DNA reads TGTGCCAGCAGCTTGGTGTTGGGACAGACCCAGTACTTC.

The V call is TRBV5-1, the J call TRBJ2-3; tentative D call: TRBD2 (6 bases). The CDR3 is made up of 17 amino acids. With 0 bases removed from V and 0 bases from J, the gap between germline ends came to 14 bases. CDR1 and CDR2 (germline): SGHRS, YFSETQ. This chain's CDR3 is CASSLAWAGTSTDTQYF. CDR3 sequence (DNA): TGCGCCAGCAGCTTGGCCTGGGCGGGAACTAGCACAGATACGCAGTATTTT.

The chain recombines TRBV28 with TRBJ1-2; the match to TRBD1 covers 9 bases. The CDR3 runs to 17 residues. Germline V lookup: CDR1 MDHEN, CDR2 SYDVKM. Trimming cost V 5 bases and J 6 bases; bases outside gene matches: 16. The CDR3 nucleotides are TGTGCCAGCAGTCCTCGGTTTAGGGGACAGGGTCGGGATGGCTACACCTTC. Translation gives CASSPRFRGQGRDGYTF.

The J gene is TRBJ2-2, the V gene TRBV5-6, with no clear D. Germline CDR1 is SGHDT and CDR2 is YYEEEE. V lost 0 bases and J 10 bases, leaving 10 bases between the germline ends. CDR3 length equals 13 residues. CDR3: CASSLGSRPELFF. The CDR3 coding sequence is TGTGCCAGCAGCTTGGGTTCCAGACCGGAGCTGTTTTTT.

A single count supports this clone. This CDR3 is CASSKTSGRSWQFF. The DNA for the CDR3 is TGTGCCAGTAGTAAGACTAGCGGCCGCTCTTGGCAGTTCTTC. This sequence joins TRBV19 and TRBJ2-1, with 9 bases lining up with TRBD2. The trim removed 4 bases at V and 12 bases at J, leaving 10 bases unmatched. In germline, CDR1 is LNHDA, CDR2 SQIVND (reference sequence). The length of the CDR3 is 14 residues.

The chain links TRBV5-4 to TRBJ2-3, with D tentatively TRBD1 (7 bases). This CDR3 region has 15 residues. Germline V gene data show CDR1 as SGHNT and CDR2 as YYREEE (reference sequence). V dropped 4 bases and J dropped 0 bases, with 12 bases sitting between them. The CDR3 spells CASSGGTESTDTQYF. The CDR3 DNA reads as TGTGCCAGCAGCGGCGGGACAGAGAGCACAGATACGCAGTATTTT.

The chain links TRBV15 to TRBJ2-7, with 7 positions matching TRBD1. The CDR3 is 15 residues long. J gave up 1 base and V 1 base, and 4 bases lay outside the gene matches. In germline, CDR1 is LNHNV, CDR2 YYDKDF (reference sequence). The CDR3 here is CATSRGKGASYEQYF. The CDR3 nucleotides read TGTGCCACCAGCAGAGGAAAGGGGGCGTCCTACGAGCAGTACTTC.

This clone was observed once. At one end, the junction sequence differs from germline, possibly due to a read error. This chain uses TRBV11-2 with TRBJ2-3; 9 nucleotides line up with TRBD2. The CDR3 has 12 amino acids. Germline CDR1 reads SGHAT; CDR2 reads FQNNGV. CDR3 DNA sequence: TGTGCCAGCAGCCCCTTCGGGCGGGAGGGGACTTTT. Amino acids: CASSPFGREGTF.